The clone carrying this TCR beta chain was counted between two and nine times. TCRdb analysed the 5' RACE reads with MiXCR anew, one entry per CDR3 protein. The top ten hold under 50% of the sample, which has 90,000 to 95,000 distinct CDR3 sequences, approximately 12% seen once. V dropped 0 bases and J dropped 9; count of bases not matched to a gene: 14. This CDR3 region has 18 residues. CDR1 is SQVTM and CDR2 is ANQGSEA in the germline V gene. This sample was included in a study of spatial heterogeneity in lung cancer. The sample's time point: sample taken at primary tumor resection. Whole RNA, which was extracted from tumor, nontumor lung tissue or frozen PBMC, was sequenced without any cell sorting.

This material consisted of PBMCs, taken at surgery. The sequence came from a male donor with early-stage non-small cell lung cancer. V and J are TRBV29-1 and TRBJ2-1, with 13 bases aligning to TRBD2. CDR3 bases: TGCAGCGTTGAAGATCCGCCGGTGGGACTAGCGGGGATCACTGAGCAGTTCTTC. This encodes CSVEDPPVGLAGITEQFF.